The next 12 T cell receptor beta chains were all read from a single sample in a study of T-cell reconstitution after alpha-beta-depleted transplantation in children. Unique molecular identifiers were used in preparing the TCRbeta library. TCRdb reprocessed the PCR reads with MiXCR, giving one entry per CDR3 protein. In the table there are about 500,000 distinct CDR3 sequences, 32% of which are singletons. The sequences come from PBMCs from the stem cell graft donor, collected from the stem cell graft. These receptors originate from a human donor who donated a stem cell graft to a child with aplastic anemia.

The table lists this clonotype with a few counts. V gene TRBV5-1 combines with J gene TRBJ2-2, with unresolved D. V shed 2 bases and J shed 3 bases, with 5 bases lying between them. CDR1 is SGHRS and CDR2 is YFSETQ in the germline V gene. The CDR3 is 13 residues long. For the CDR3, the DNA is TGCGCCAGCAGCTTTTTTGACACCGGGGAGCTGTTTTTT. It encodes CASSFFDTGELFF.

This clonotype has more than one count but fewer than ten. This chain connects TRBV7-8 to TRBJ2-7; 8 bases agree with TRBD1. V dropped 4 bases and J dropped 8; count of bases not matched to a gene: 4. This CDR3 contains 12 residues. From germline, CDR1 is SGHVS and CDR2 FQNEAQ. The CDR3 DNA reads TGTGCCAGCAGCTCTCGGACAGGGCAGCAGTACTTC. This encodes CASSSRTGQQYF.

The gene calls are TRBV5-1 and TRBJ2-3; TRBD2 aligns across 8 bases. The CDR3 has 14 amino acids. The germline gives CDR1 SGHRS, CDR2 YFSETQ. The trim removed 4 bases at V and 1 base at J, leaving 2 bases unmatched. DNA of the CDR3: TGCGCCAGCAGCCGACTAGCGCGCACAGATACGCAGTATTTT. This translates into CASSRLARTDTQYF.

This chain connects TRBV9 to TRBJ2-1, with 8 bases lining up with TRBD2. The V gene's germline CDR1 is SGDLS and CDR2 YYNGEE. There are 15 residues in the CDR3. V trimming: 1 base; J trimming: 2 bases; junction bases outside the gene matches: 2. The CDR3 DNA sequence: TGTGCCAGCAGCGTAAATAGCGGGACCTACAATGAGCAGTTCTTC. The encoded protein is CASSVNSGTYNEQFF.

This clonotype turned up a few times. This rearrangement joins TRBV29-1 to TRBJ1-4; D gene ambiguous. In germline, CDR1 is SQVTM, CDR2 ANQGSEA. This CDR3 comprises 13 residues. Trimming pared 4 bases from V and 5 bases from J, leaving 11 bases between. The CDR3 nucleotides are TGCAGCGTTGCTTGGTCTAACAATGAAAAACTGTTTTTT. Translation gives CSVAWSNNEKLFF. Based on the CDR3 plus reference TRBV29-1 and TRBJ1-4, the full variable domain is SAVISQKPSRDICQRGTSLTIQCQVDSQVTMMFWYRQQPGQSLTLIATANQGSEATYESGFVIDKFPISRPNLTFSTLTVSNMSPEDSSIYLCSVAWSNNEKLFFGSGTQLSVL.

This clonotype was seen a handful of times. The chain combines TRBV29-1 with TRBJ1-1; the D gene is possibly TRBD1 (5 bases). The CDR3 is 13 amino acids. Germline V gene data show CDR1 as SQVTM and CDR2 as ANQGSEA. The CDR3 sequence: CEGRGVMNTEAFF. The CDR3 DNA is TGCGAGGGTAGGGGCGTGATGAACACTGAAGCTTTCTTT.

The chain couples TRBV6-5 to TRBJ2-1; 9 bases match TRBD1. J lost 3 bases, V lost 2 bases, and 5 bases had no gene match. Germline assignment: CDR1 MNHEY and CDR2 SVGAGI. The CDR3 has 16 residues. CDR3 in amino acids: CASSYSWGQGYNEQFF. The CDR3 DNA follows: TGTGCCAGCAGTTACAGTTGGGGACAGGGCTACAATGAGCAGTTCTTC.

The chain uses TRBV5-1 and TRBJ2-7, with D possibly matching TRBD2 (5 bases). Germline loops: CDR1 SGHRS, CDR2 YFSETQ. The CDR3 totals 15 residues. Trimming pared 2 bases from V and 5 bases from J, leaving 17 bases between. CDR3 residues: CASSFGVGWKNEQYF. As DNA, the CDR3 is TGCGCCAGCAGCTTCGGGGTAGGGTGGAAGAACGAGCAGTACTTC.

The sample holds a few counts of this clonotype. This chain links TRBV20-1 with TRBJ2-3, with 7 bases that match TRBD2. The CDR3 runs 20 residues. The junction had 25 bases not matched to a gene; V was cut back by 7 bases and J by 0 bases. Germline V lookup: CDR1 DFQATT, CDR2 SNEGSKA (reference sequence). CDR3 residues: CSGESRRRGYWQESTDTQYF. CDR3 DNA sequence: TGCAGTGGCGAAAGTAGGAGGCGGGGGTACTGGCAAGAAAGCACAGATACGCAGTATTTT.

This clonotype was counted between two and nine times. V is TRBV6-2 or TRBV6-3 and J is TRBJ2-3; 14 bases line up with TRBD2. Trimming cost V 6 bases and J 0 bases; bases outside gene matches: 8. The germline V gene encodes CDR1 MNHEY and CDR2 SVGEGT. CDR3 length equals 18 residues. The CDR3 loop reads CASSGLAGGPRSTDTQYF. For the CDR3, the DNA is TGTGCCAGCAGCGGACTAGCGGGAGGCCCCCGAAGCACAGATACGCAGTATTTT.

This sequence joins TRBV9 and TRBJ2-3; TRBD1 might be the D (6 bases). This CDR3 region has 16 residues. Germline V gene data show CDR1 as SGDLS and CDR2 as YYNGEE. Between the trimmed V and J ends, which lost 3 bases and 0 bases, there was a span of 14 bases. The CDR3 region is CASSAGQLFSTDTQYF. In DNA, the CDR3 is TGTGCCAGCAGCGCCGGACAGCTGTTTAGCACAGATACGCAGTATTTT.

This clonotype appeared a few times. The CDR3 here is CSVREGGPGELFF. The CDR3 region has the DNA TGCAGCGTTAGGGAAGGGGGACCCGGGGAGCTGTTTTTT. The chain joins TRBV29-1 to TRBJ2-2, with D perhaps TRBD1 (6 bases). With 5 bases removed from V and 6 bases from J, the gap between germline ends came to 13 bases. The V gene's germline CDR1 is SQVTM and CDR2 ANQGSEA. This CDR3 contains 13 residues.